The clone carrying this TCR beta chain was detected only a few times. The data belong to a study of identical twins. After template switching added a universal primer site, the resulting cDNA carried unique molecular identifiers. Using its own MiXCR run on the 5' RACE reads, TCRdb lists one record per CDR3 protein. The data contain 500,000 to 650,000 distinct CDR3 sequences, about 22% of them singletons. V was clipped by 6 bases and J by 3 bases; unmatched bases: 5. The germline V gene has CDR1 LGHNT and CDR2 FRNRAP. The CDR3 is made up of 14 amino acids. These data were also filed under a second study, of yellow fever vaccine responses in identical twins.

Sequenced input: CD4+ T cells sorted from blood. The sequence came from a woman younger than 30 in good health. The J gene is TRBJ2-3, the V gene TRBV12-5; the match to TRBD2 covers 8 bases. The CDR3 coding sequence is TGTGCTAGTGGCCCCAGCGGGAGTACAGATACGCAGTATTTT. Its protein is CASGPSGSTDTQYF.